This T cell receptor (beta chain) was documented in a study of shared clonotypes between healthy human individuals. As for the study in general: The composition of the donors was a couple of women and a few men aged 18 to 49. Study results and caveats: Donor clonotype sharing was expected to depend on sequencing depth.

The CDR3 is made up of 15 amino acids. This clone was observed once. As yet, its antigen is unknown. TCRdb's copy holds only in-frame clones and misses some; the assay was immunoSEQ multiplex PCR. The sample lists millions of clones; around nine tenths were seen once. The chain has TRBV12-2 and TRBJ2-2; TRBD1 was called by the table and not checked on the DNA. TRBV12-2 is termed a pseudogene. This clonotype originated in a man aged 18 to 30 in good health. What was sequenced was naive CD4+ T cells sorted from blood. The subset was: CD45RA+ positively selected. The CDR3 sequence is CASRLEGTGAGELFF. In DNA, the CDR3 is TGTGCAAGTCGCTTGGAAGGGACAGGGGCCGGGGAGCTGTTTTTT.